One sample yielded the 21 T cell receptor beta chains listed below, sequenced in a study of blood T cell repertoires in COVID-19. The protocol was immunoSEQ multiplex PCR, while the TCRdb copy is restricted to in-frame clones and leaves out a portion. In the table there are more than 95,000 clones, roughly 80% of which are singletons. Sample: peripheral blood. The origin of the receptors is a woman aged 80 or over with acute or convalescent COVID-19.

This chain uses TRBV4-2 with TRBJ2-1; 9 bases agree with TRBD2. The germline gives CDR1 LGHNA, CDR2 YNFKEQ. The CDR3 has 16 amino acids. The V gene end was trimmed by 1 base and the J gene end by 3 bases; junction bases not matched to a gene: 4. The CDR3 region is CASSQVISGSYNEQFF. CDR3 DNA sequence: TGTGCCAGCAGCCAAGTGATTAGCGGGAGCTACAATGAGCAGTTCTTC.

This clone was observed a single time. The chain is built from TRBV3-1 (or the pseudogene TRBV3-2) and TRBJ2-7; D may be TRBD1 (6 bases). Germline V CDR1 and CDR2: LGHDT, YNNKEL (reference sequence). The CDR3 runs 13 residues. V dropped 1 base and J dropped 4 bases, with 8 bases sitting between them. Here the CDR3 reads CASSQVQGYEQYF. DNA for the CDR3: TGTGCCAGCAGCCAAGTACAGGGATACGAGCAGTACTTC.

This clone was found a few times. The CDR3 region is CASSPFTSSDTQYF. The CDR3 DNA follows: TGCGCCAGCAGCCCGTTTACTAGTTCAGATACGCAGTATTTT. This sequence joins TRBV5-1 and TRBJ2-3; D is perhaps TRBD2 (5 bases). CDR1 is SGHRS and CDR2 is YFSETQ in the germline V gene. The CDR3 sequence is 14 residues long. The V gene lost 4 bases and the J gene lost 4 bases, with 13 bases spanning the gap.

This clone has just a few counts. This sequence joins TRBV19 and TRBJ2-7, with D perhaps matching TRBD1 (6 bases). Germline V gives CDR1 LNHDA, CDR2 SQIVND (reference sequence). The CDR3 has 15 residues. The V end lost 2 bases, the J end lost 7 bases, and 18 bases lay between the germline ends. The CDR3: CASSISRTVTGEQYF. CDR3 coding DNA: TGTGCCAGTAGTATATCTCGGACAGTAACGGGGGAGCAGTACTTC. The full variable domain, rest sourced from reference TRBV19 and TRBJ2-7, is DGGITQSPKYLFRKEGQNVTLSCEQNLNHDAMYWYRQDPGQGLRLIYYSQIVNDFQKGDIAEGYSVSREKKESFPLTVTSAQKNPTAFYLCASSISRTVTGEQYFGPGTRLTVT.

V gene TRBV5-1 combines with J gene TRBJ2-5, with 7 bases lining up with TRBD1. Germline assignment: CDR1 SGHRS and CDR2 YFSETQ. The CDR3 length is 14 residues. Losses at the gene ends were 3 bases for V and 7 bases for J; bases not matched to a gene: 9. CDR3 sequence: CASSSGQVRGTQYF. CDR3 coding DNA: TGCGCCAGCAGCTCCGGACAGGTCCGCGGGACCCAGTACTTC.

A few counts support this clone. Other DNA sequences in this sample translate to the same CDR3. The J gene is TRBJ1-1, the V gene TRBV5-1, with D unresolved. The length of the CDR3 is 11 residues. Trimming cost V 4 bases and J 5 bases, with 6 bases left between them. From germline, CDR1 is SGHRS and CDR2 YFSETQ. The CDR3 region has the DNA TGCGCCAGCAGCCCGGGGACTGAAGCTTTCTTT. Amino acids: CASSPGTEAFF.

This chain connects TRBV7-9 to TRBJ2-2; TRBD2 is a possible D gene (6 bases). This CDR3 has 14 amino acids. CDR1 and CDR2 from the germline V gene are SEHNR and FQNEAQ (reference sequence). Trimming stripped 6 bases from V and 0 bases from J, with 8 bases between. CDR3 nucleotide sequence: TGTGCCAGCAGGGGGAGGCCGAACACCGGGGAGCTGTTTTTT. As protein: CASRGRPNTGELFF.

Concerning this clone: One junction end does not reproduce the germline sequence, and a read error may be involved. The V gene is TRBV27, the J gene TRBJ2-1; 10 bases fit TRBD2. This CDR3 comprises 16 residues. Per the germline V gene, CDR1 is MNHEY and CDR2 is SMNVEV (reference sequence). The CDR3 region has the DNA TGTGCCAGCAGACCAGCGGGAGGGCCCTCCCACAATGAGCAGTTCTTC. Residues: CASRPAGGPSHNEQFF.

This chain joins TRBV6-6 and TRBJ2-1; 9 nucleotides match TRBD1. The V and J ends lost 5 bases and 6 bases, in that order; junction bases with no gene match: 14. This CDR3 is 17 amino acids long. CDR1 and CDR2 (germline): MNHNY, SVGAGI (reference sequence). In DNA form, the CDR3 reads TGTGCCAGCAGTCAGACATGGGACAGGGCCCTATCCAATGAGCAGTTCTTC. Protein product: CASSQTWDRALSNEQFF.

V is TRBV5-1 and J is TRBJ2-3; a possible D gene is TRBD2 (6 bases). The V gene's germline CDR1 is SGHRS and CDR2 YFSETQ. Trimming took 0 bases from V and 0 from J, leaving 11 bases between them. The CDR3 runs to 16 residues. The CDR3 spells CASSLVLRGSTDTQYF. The CDR3 bases are TGCGCCAGCAGCTTGGTTTTGCGGGGTAGCACAGATACGCAGTATTTT.

V usage is TRBV6-6 and J usage is TRBJ1-1, with a tentative D call TRBD1 (5 bases). The V gene lost 3 bases and the J gene lost 4 bases, with 18 bases spanning the gap. The germline V gene encodes CDR1 MNHNY and CDR2 SVGAGI (reference sequence). The CDR3 length is 16 residues. The CDR3 nucleotides are TGTGCCAGCAGTTATCGGGACTCCCACGGAGCCACTGAAGCTTTCTTT. It specifies CASSYRDSHGATEAFF.

This clone was observed many times. The gene calls are TRBV4-1 and TRBJ2-5; no firm D call. This CDR3 region has 14 residues. V was shortened by 2 bases and J by 1 base, with 8 bases between the two germline ends. Looked up from germline, CDR1 is MGHRA and CDR2 is YSYEKL. CDR3 in DNA: TGCGCCAGCAGCCAACAAGCGCCCCAAGAGACCCAGTACTTC. Encoded protein: CASSQQAPQETQYF.

This clone has just one count. V and J are TRBV6-1 and TRBJ2-1; possible D gene TRBD2, 5 bases. CDR1 and CDR2 (germline): MNHNS, SASEGT. Trimming cost V 1 base and J 6 bases, with 16 bases left between them. This CDR3 has 16 residues. The CDR3 DNA sequence: TGTGCCAGCAGTGAAGTAAAACTACGTGGAGGCAATGAGCAGTTCTTC. Protein sequence: CASSEVKLRGGNEQFF.

V and J are TRBV7-9 and TRBJ1-1; 7 bases map to TRBD1. Trimming at V came to 3 bases and at J to 5 bases, leaving 9 bases not matched to a gene. Per germline, CDR1 SEHNR and CDR2 FQNEAQ (reference sequence). This CDR3 has 15 amino acids. The CDR3 nucleotides read TGTGCCAGCAGCTTCCACAGGGGCCGCTGGACTGAAGCTTTCTTT. Its protein product is CASSFHRGRWTEAFF.

J is TRBJ1-4 and V is TRBV6-5, with D maybe TRBD1 (5 bases). The CDR3 is 13 amino acids. CDR1 and CDR2 from the germline V gene are MNHEY and SVGAGI. V was trimmed by 5 bases and J by 11 bases, leaving 15 bases between them. The CDR3 DNA reads as TGTGCCAGCAGTATACGGAACCCAGGGAAACTGTTTTTT. Protein sequence: CASSIRNPGKLFF.

The chain's CDR3 is CASSPGSNFYGYTF. In nucleotides, the CDR3 is TGTGCCAGCAGCCCGGGATCCAATTTCTATGGCTACACCTTC. This sequence joins TRBV7-2 and TRBJ1-2, with D uncertain. V was cut by 5 bases and J by 4 bases, with 14 bases left in between. The CDR3 covers 14 residues. CDR1 SGHTA and CDR2 FQGNSA come from the germline V gene.

This clone was picked up one time. J is TRBJ2-7 and V is TRBV7-9, with 7 bases fitting TRBD2. Germline CDR1 reads SEHNR; CDR2 reads FQNEAQ (reference sequence). The length of the CDR3 is 14 residues. The J segment lost 2 bases and the V segment lost 5 bases, leaving 6 bases of the junction unmatched. The CDR3 region has the DNA TGTGCCAGCAGCCCGGGCGGGAGTGCCTACGAGCAGTACTTC. Protein sequence: CASSPGGSAYEQYF. Full variable domain (outside the CDR3, taken from reference TRBV7-9 and TRBJ2-7): DTGVSQNPRHKITKRGQNVTFRCDPISEHNRLYWYRQTLGQGPEFLTYFQNEAQLEKSRLLSDRFSAERPKGSFSTLEIQRTEQGDSAMYLCASSPGGSAYEQYFGPGTRLTVT.

The rearrangement joins TRBV2 to TRBJ2-7; 10 nucleotides agree with TRBD1. The CDR3 has 13 amino acids. Germline-derived CDR1 and CDR2 are SNHLY and FYNNEI. V gave up 5 bases and J gave up 6 bases; unmatched junction bases: 4. Here the CDR3 reads CASSSTGGGEQYV. The CDR3 DNA is TGTGCCAGCAGTTCGACAGGGGGCGGCGAGCAGTACGTC.

This sequence joins TRBV28 and TRBJ2-7; 10 nucleotides match TRBD1. The trim removed 4 bases at V and 5 bases at J, leaving 8 bases unmatched. The CDR3 covers 15 residues. Germline CDR1 reads MDHEN; CDR2 reads SYDVKM. CDR3 DNA sequence: TGTGCCAGCAGTTCCCAGGGACAGGGGAAACACGAGCAGTACTTC. It encodes CASSSQGQGKHEQYF.

This rearrangement joins TRBV20-1 to TRBJ2-1; 11 bases are shared with TRBD2. Germline assignment: CDR1 DFQATT and CDR2 SNEGSKA (reference sequence). Losses at the gene ends were 3 bases for V and 8 bases for J; bases not matched to a gene: 9. The CDR3 is 15 residues long. The CDR3 nucleotides are TGCAGTGCTAGTCCTACTAGCGGGAGAAGGGATGAGCAGTTCTTC. Translated: CSASPTSGRRDEQFF.

The genes are TRBV4-1 and TRBJ2-1; 7 bases line up with TRBD1. CDR3 length equals 16 residues. J lost 6 bases, V lost 5 bases, and 13 bases had no gene match. Looked up from germline, CDR1 is MGHRA and CDR2 is YSYEKL. Here the CDR3 reads CASSKDRRQSVNEQFF. The CDR3 nucleotides are TGCGCCAGCAGCAAGGACAGGCGCCAAAGCGTCAATGAGCAGTTCTTC.